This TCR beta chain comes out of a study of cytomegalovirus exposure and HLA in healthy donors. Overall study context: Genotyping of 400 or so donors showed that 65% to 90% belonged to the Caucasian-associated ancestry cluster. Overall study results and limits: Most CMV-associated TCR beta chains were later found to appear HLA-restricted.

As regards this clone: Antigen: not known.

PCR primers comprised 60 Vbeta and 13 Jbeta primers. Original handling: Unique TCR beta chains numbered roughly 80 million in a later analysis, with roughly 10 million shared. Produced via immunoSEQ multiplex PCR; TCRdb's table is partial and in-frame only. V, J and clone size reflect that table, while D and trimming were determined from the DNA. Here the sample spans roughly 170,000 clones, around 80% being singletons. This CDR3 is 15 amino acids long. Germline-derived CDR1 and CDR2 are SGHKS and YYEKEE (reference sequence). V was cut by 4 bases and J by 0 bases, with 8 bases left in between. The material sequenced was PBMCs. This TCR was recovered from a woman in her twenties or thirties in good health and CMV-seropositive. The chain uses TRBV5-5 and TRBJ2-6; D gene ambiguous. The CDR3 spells CASSPTNSGANVLTF. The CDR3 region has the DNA TGTGCCAGCAGCCCAACAAACTCTGGGGCCAACGTCCTGACTTTC.